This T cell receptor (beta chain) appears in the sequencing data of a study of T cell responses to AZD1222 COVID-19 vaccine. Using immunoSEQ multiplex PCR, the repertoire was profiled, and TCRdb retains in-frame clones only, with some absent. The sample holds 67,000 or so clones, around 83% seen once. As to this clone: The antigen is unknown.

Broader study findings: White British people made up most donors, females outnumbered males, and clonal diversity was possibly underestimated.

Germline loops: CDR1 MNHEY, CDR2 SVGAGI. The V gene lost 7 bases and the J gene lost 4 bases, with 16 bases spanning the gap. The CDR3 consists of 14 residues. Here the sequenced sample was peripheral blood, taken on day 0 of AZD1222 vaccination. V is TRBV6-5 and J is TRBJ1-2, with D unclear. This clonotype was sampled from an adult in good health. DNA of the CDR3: TGTGCCAGCACCCAAGGCGGGAGAGGCTATGGCTACACCTTC. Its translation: CASTQGGRGYGYTF.